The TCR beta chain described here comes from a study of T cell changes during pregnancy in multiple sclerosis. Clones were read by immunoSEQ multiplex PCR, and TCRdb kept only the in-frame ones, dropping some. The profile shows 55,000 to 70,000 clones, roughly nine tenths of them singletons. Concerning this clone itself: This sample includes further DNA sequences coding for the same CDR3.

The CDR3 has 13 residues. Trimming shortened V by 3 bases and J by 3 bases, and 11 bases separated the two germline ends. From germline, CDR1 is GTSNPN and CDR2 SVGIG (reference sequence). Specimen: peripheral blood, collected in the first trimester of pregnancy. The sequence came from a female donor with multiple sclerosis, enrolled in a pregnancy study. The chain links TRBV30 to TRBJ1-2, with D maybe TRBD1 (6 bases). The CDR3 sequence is CAWSLQGHYGYTF. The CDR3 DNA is TGTGCCTGGAGCCTACAGGGACACTATGGCTACACCTTC. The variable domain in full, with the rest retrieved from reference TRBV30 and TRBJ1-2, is SQTIHQWPATLVQPVGSPLSLECTVEGTSNPNLYWYRQAAGRGLQLLFYSVGIGQISSEVPQNLSASRPQDRQFILSSKKLLLSDSGFYLCAWSLQGHYGYTFGSGTRLTVV.